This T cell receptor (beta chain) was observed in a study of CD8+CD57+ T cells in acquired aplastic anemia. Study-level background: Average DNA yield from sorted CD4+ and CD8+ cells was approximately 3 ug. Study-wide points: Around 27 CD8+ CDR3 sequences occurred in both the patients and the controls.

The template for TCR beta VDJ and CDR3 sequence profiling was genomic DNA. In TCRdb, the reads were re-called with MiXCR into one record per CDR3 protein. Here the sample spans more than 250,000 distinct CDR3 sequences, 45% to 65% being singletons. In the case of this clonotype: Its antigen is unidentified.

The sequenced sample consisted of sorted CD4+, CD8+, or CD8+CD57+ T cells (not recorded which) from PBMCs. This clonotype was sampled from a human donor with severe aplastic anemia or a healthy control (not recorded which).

CDR3: CASSPSGTGSSGNTIYF. The CDR3 nucleotides are TGTGCCAGCAGCCCATCCGGGACAGGGAGCTCTGGAAACACCATATATTTT. The rearrangement uses TRBV9 and TRBJ1-3; 9 nucleotides agree with TRBD1. CDR1 is SGDLS and CDR2 is YYNGEE in the germline V gene. This CDR3 has 17 residues. J lost 0 bases, V lost 4 bases, and 8 bases had no gene match. Based on the CDR3 plus reference TRBV9 and TRBJ1-3, the full variable domain is DSGVTQTPKHLITATGQRVTLRCSPRSGDLSVYWYQQSLDQGLQFLIQYYNGEERAKGNILERFSAQQFPDLHSELNLSSLELGDSALYFCASSPSGTGSSGNTIYFGEGSWLTVV.